These T cell receptor beta chains were read from a single sample in a study of T cells in localized non-small cell lung cancer. Here immunoSEQ multiplex PCR was the method, and the copy in TCRdb shows in-frame clones only, minus some. The sample records tens of thousands of clones, about 92% being singletons. The source was peripheral blood, collected before any cancer treatment. The receptors shown here come from a female donor of 60 years or more with stage I lung adenocarcinoma. The CDR3 runs from the conserved cysteine through the conserved F or W. D genes are given only for firm matches. Expanded clones get a size class; other rows say once, few or many, or leave the size out.

d_call,j_call,clone_size,v_call,cdr3_aa,cdr3_nt
TRBD1,TRBJ2-1,NA,TRBV25-1,CASRDRGYNEQFF,TGTGCCAGCAGGGACAGGGGCTACAATGAGCAGTTCTTC
TRBD1,TRBJ1-2,NA,TRBV5-6,CASSLLGQGARGYTF,TGTGCCAGCAGCTTGCTGGGACAGGGTGCGCGTGGCTACACCTTC
NA,TRBJ1-2,NA,TRBV28,CASSFQFRGYTF,TGTGCCAGCAGTTTTCAGTTTAGGGGCTACACCTTC
NA,TRBJ2-3,NA,TRBV9,CASSVSWGGGTDTQYF,TGTGCCAGCAGCGTTTCTTGGGGGGGCGGCACAGATACGCAGTATTTT
TRBD2,TRBJ2-5,NA,TRBV25-1,CASSEYIDRGGQETQYF,TGTGCCAGCAGTGAATATATCGATCGGGGGGGGCAAGAGACCCAGTACTTC
TRBD2,TRBJ2-5,NA,TRBV7-2,CASSLLSAGGRETQYF,TGTGCCAGCAGCTTATTGTCAGCGGGGGGGCGAGAGACCCAGTACTTC
TRBD2,TRBJ2-3,NA,TRBV5-1,CASSLRGGASDTQYF,TGCGCCAGCAGCTTACGCGGGGGGGCCTCAGATACGCAGTATTTT
NA,TRBJ1-6,NA,TRBV5-1,CASSLQSSYNSPLHF,TGCGCCAGCAGCTTGCAAAGCTCCTATAATTCACCCCTCCACTTT
NA,TRBJ1-1,once,TRBV29-1,CSVDLGNTEAFF,TGCAGCGTTGATCTGGGGAACACTGAAGCTTTCTTT
TRBD2,TRBJ2-1,NA,TRBV6-6,CASSYNLAGGGEQFF,TGTGCCAGCAGTTATAATCTAGCCGGGGGGGGAGAGCAGTTCTTC
NA,TRBJ2-1,NA,TRBV7-2,CASSPPSSGNEQFF,TGTGCCAGCAGCCCCCCCAGTAGCGGCAATGAGCAGTTCTTC
NA,TRBJ2-3,NA,TRBV5-1,CASSFKGSSTDTQYF,TGCGCCAGCAGCTTCAAAGGATCTAGCACAGATACGCAGTATTTT
NA,TRBJ1-1,NA,TRBV7-8,CASSFPIASSGNTEAFF,TGTGCCAGCAGCTTTCCTATAGCCTCGTCAGGGAACACTGAAGCTTTCTTT
NA,TRBJ2-5,NA,TRBV5-4,CASSGGQETQYF,TGTGCCAGCTCCGGTGGGCAAGAGACCCAGTACTTC
TRBD1,TRBJ2-5,NA,TRBV6-5,CASRDRVGETQYF,TGTGCCAGCAGGGACAGGGTCGGAGAGACCCAGTACTTC
TRBD1,TRBJ1-2,NA,TRBV29-1,CSVETGGNGYTF,TGCAGCGTCGAGACAGGGGGAAATGGCTACACCTTC
TRBD1,TRBJ2-3,NA,TRBV7-9,CASSPDRGIITDTQYF,TGTGCCAGCAGCCCAGACAGGGGAATAATCACAGATACGCAGTATTTT
NA,TRBJ2-1,NA,TRBV19,CASRDLYNEQFF,TGTGCCAGTAGGGACCTCTACAATGAGCAGTTCTTC
NA,TRBJ1-1,few,TRBV29-1,CSVAPWANTEAFF,TGCAGCGTGGCCCCCTGGGCGAACACTGAAGCTTTCTTT
NA,TRBJ1-3,NA,TRBV19,CASSVTGSGNTIYF,TGTGCCAGTAGTGTGACAGGCTCTGGAAACACCATATATTTT
NA,TRBJ2-3,NA,TRBV4-3,CASSQGRTNTQYF,TGCGCCAGCAGCCAAGGCCGGACGAATACGCAGTATTTT
NA,TRBJ2-1,NA,TRBV5-1,CASHGGTGHEQFF,TGCGCCAGTCACGGGGGCACGGGCCATGAGCAGTTCTTC
NA,TRBJ1-5,NA,TRBV6-5,CASSYGTHSNQPQHF,TGTGCCAGCAGTTACGGGACCCATAGCAATCAGCCCCAGCATTTT
NA,TRBJ1-4,NA,TRBV7-9,CASSLADVRGEKLFF,TGTGCCAGCAGCTTAGCGGACGTCAGGGGCGAAAAACTGTTTTTT
NA,TRBJ1-2,once,TRBV29-1,CSVGGAYGYTF,TGCAGCGTTGGGGGGGCCTATGGCTACACCTTC
NA,TRBJ2-1,NA,TRBV19,CASSISNEQFF,TGTGCCAGTAGTATCAGCAATGAGCAGTTCTTC
TRBD1,TRBJ2-3,NA,TRBV7-3,CASSVLGQSTDTQYF,TGTGCCAGCAGCGTCCTGGGACAGAGCACAGATACGCAGTATTTT
NA,TRBJ2-7,NA,TRBV25-1,CASSELNHEQYF,TGTGCCAGCAGTGAATTGAACCACGAGCAGTACTTC
NA,TRBJ2-7,NA,TRBV6-6,CASSLNRDSYEQYF,TGTGCCAGCAGTTTGAACAGGGACTCCTACGAGCAGTACTTC
NA,TRBJ1-4,NA,TRBV7-9,CASSLETGTNEKLFF,TGTGCCAGCAGCTTAGAGACAGGTACTAATGAAAAACTGTTTTTT
NA,TRBJ2-5,NA,TRBV20-1,CSARQGETQYF,TGCAGTGCTCGCCAGGGAGAGACCCAGTACTTC
NA,TRBJ2-7,NA,TRBV6-5,CASKPAGQCLYEQYF,TGTGCCAGCAAACCTGCGGGACAGTGCCTCTACGAGCAGTACTTC
TRBD1,TRBJ1-2,NA,TRBV29-1,CSVEMGQFYGYTF,TGCAGCGTTGAAATGGGACAGTTCTATGGCTACACCTTC
NA,TRBJ2-7,NA,TRBV5-1,CASARDPSSYEQYF,TGCGCCAGCGCAAGGGACCCGAGTTCCTACGAGCAGTACTTC
NA,TRBJ2-5,NA,TRBV5-1,CASSLWVVSLQETQYF,TGCGCCAGCAGCCTCTGGGTGGTGAGTCTTCAAGAGACCCAGTACTTC
NA,TRBJ2-7,once,TRBV18,CASSPEQGGYEQYF,TGTGCCAGCTCACCGGAACAGGGCGGCTACGAGCAGTACTTC
TRBD1,TRBJ1-5,few,TRBV4-1,CASSDDRGYQPQHF,TGCGCCAGCAGCGATGACAGGGGGTACCAGCCCCAGCATTTT
NA,TRBJ1-1,NA,TRBV5-1,CASSAGKQGTEAFF,TGCGCCAGCAGCGCGGGAAAGCAGGGCACTGAAGCTTTCTTT
NA,TRBJ2-1,NA,TRBV6-1,CASSDQPSSYNEQFF,TGTGCCAGCAGTGATCAACCAAGCTCCTACAATGAGCAGTTCTTC
NA,TRBJ1-2,NA,TRBV7-2,CASSLRGVDGYTF,TGTGCCAGCAGCTTACGAGGGGTGGATGGCTACACCTTC
NA,TRBJ2-7,NA,TRBV7-9,CASSLGQGTYEQYF,TGTGCCAGCAGCTTAGGTCAAGGGACCTACGAGCAGTACTTC
NA,TRBJ1-2,NA,TRBV16,CASSQSSFGDNTF,TGTGCCAGCAGCCAATCATCTTTCGGGGACAACACCTTC
NA,TRBJ2-3,NA,TRBV28,CASSPHSDTQYF,TGTGCCAGCAGTCCCCATTCAGATACGCAGTATTTT
NA,TRBJ1-2,few,TRBV6-1,CASSEVAGENYGYTF,TGTGCCAGCAGTGAAGTGGCTGGGGAGAACTATGGCTACACCTTC